This paragraph covers one T cell receptor beta chain sequence. Its antigen is still unknown. The tumor samples were collected prior to definitive surgery or chemotherapy. The sample is drawn from a study of high-grade serous ovarian cancer treatment subgroups. Findings and limits, study-wide: Same-patient tumor repertoires overlapped at about 0.1 to 0.8; different patients barely overlapped. Only CDR3 was analyzed; CDR1 and CDR2 were not. Spatial context was lost because tumors were sequenced in bulk.

TCRdb's copy holds only in-frame clones and misses some; the assay was immunoSEQ multiplex PCR. Among about 10,000 clones listed, under 85% were seen once. This CDR3 is 14 amino acids long. The germline CDR1 and CDR2 sequences are SGDLS and YYNGEE. The V end lost 3 bases, the J end lost 5 bases, and 11 bases lay between the germline ends. The chain recombines TRBV9 with TRBJ2-2; no firm D call. The source is a human donor with high-grade serous ovarian cancer. The sequencing sample was made of tumor tissue. The CDR3 DNA follows: TGTGCCAGCAGCGATTTCGTCGGAACCGGGGAGCTGTTTTTT. As protein: CASSDFVGTGELFF.